One and the same sample provided the 23 T cell receptor beta chains below, sequenced in a study of cytomegalovirus exposure and HLA in healthy donors. The PCR employed 60 Vbeta primers together with 13 Jbeta primers. TCRdb's copy holds only in-frame clones and misses some; the assay was immunoSEQ multiplex PCR. This sample has around 45,000 clones, with roughly 51% found just once. Sequencing was carried out using PBMCs. The source of these receptors is a man in his 60s in good health and CMV-seronegative.

V gene TRBV15 combines with J gene TRBJ2-7; possibly TRBD1 for D (5 bases). The CDR3 contains 14 residues. Per germline, CDR1 LNHNV and CDR2 YYDKDF (reference sequence). V lost 5 bases and J 3 bases, leaving 14 bases between the germline ends. The CDR3 protein is CATSSRQFIYEQYF. The DNA for the CDR3 is TGTGCCACCAGCTCCCGACAGTTTATCTACGAGCAGTACTTC.

V usage is TRBV5-4 and J usage is TRBJ2-3; TRBD2 matches at 7 bases. This CDR3 has 16 residues. Unmatched junction bases numbered 5, after V lost 1 base and J lost 0 bases. The germline V gene encodes CDR1 SGHNT and CDR2 YYREEE (reference sequence). This CDR3 reads CASSLRLAASTDTQYF. The DNA for the CDR3 is TGTGCCAGCAGCTTGAGGCTAGCGGCTAGCACAGATACGCAGTATTTT.

This clone was observed once. The chain uses TRBV29-1 and TRBJ1-2; 8 bases align to TRBD1. The CDR3 consists of 13 residues. V was clipped by 8 bases and J by 0 bases; unmatched bases: 5. Germline-derived CDR1 and CDR2 are SQVTM and ANQGSEA. This CDR3 reads CSTGGGTNYGYTF. In DNA form, the CDR3 reads TGCAGCACAGGGGGGGGGACTAACTATGGCTACACCTTC.

V usage is TRBV14 and J usage is TRBJ1-1; 7 positions agree with TRBD1. This CDR3 region has 16 residues. The germline gives CDR1 SGHDN, CDR2 FVKESK. V trimming: 5 bases; J trimming: 3 bases; junction bases outside the gene matches: 12. CDR3 sequence (DNA): TGTGCCAGCAGCTCGGGACAGCGGAGTTGGGACACTGAAGCTTTCTTT. Translated, it gives CASSSGQRSWDTEAFF.

This clone turned up a few times. The genes are TRBV10-2 and TRBJ2-7; 8 nucleotides align to TRBD2. Germline V lookup: CDR1 WSHSY, CDR2 SAAADI. Unmatched junction bases numbered 15, after V lost 8 bases and J lost 6 bases. CDR3 length: 15 residues. The chain's CDR3 is CASDRLAGPLSEQYF. The CDR3 DNA reads TGCGCCAGCGACAGGCTAGCGGGTCCCCTCAGCGAGCAGTACTTC.

The CDR3 protein is CASSSIVGDRVFF. CDR3 DNA sequence: TGTGCCAGTAGCTCCATAGTAGGGGACAGAGTTTTCTTT. The rearrangement joins TRBV19 to TRBJ1-1, with 7 nucleotides matching TRBD1. Germline V gene data show CDR1 as LNHDA and CDR2 as SQIVND (reference sequence). The CDR3 loop spans 13 amino acids. V dropped 6 bases and J dropped 13; count of bases not matched to a gene: 14.

This clone was counted a few times. The chain carries TRBV5-1 and TRBJ1-2; tentative D call: TRBD1 (5 bases). This CDR3 is built from 15 residues. The germline gives CDR1 SGHRS, CDR2 YFSETQ. V was pared by 4 bases and J by 4 bases, with 17 bases between. CDR3 sequence: CASSPWGSAGYGYTF. Here the CDR3 DNA reads TGCGCCAGCAGCCCCTGGGGGTCAGCGGGCTATGGCTACACCTTC.

A few counts support this clone. The chain is built from TRBV7-9 and TRBJ2-3; 8 nucleotides agree with TRBD2. CDR3 size: 15 residues. Trimming removed 3 bases from V and 3 bases from J; junction bases left unmatched: 5. Germline CDR1 and CDR2: SEHNR and FQNEAQ (reference sequence). CDR3 coding DNA: TGTGCCAGCAGCTTCGACGGGAGGGAAACAGATACGCAGTATTTT. Translating gives CASSFDGRETDTQYF.

CDR3 region: CASSLGPSGTYEQYF. CDR3 coding DNA: TGCGCCAGCAGCTTGGGTCCTAGCGGGACCTACGAGCAGTACTTC. J is TRBJ2-7 and V is TRBV5-1; 9 bases agree with TRBD2. CDR1 is SGHRS and CDR2 is YFSETQ in the germline V gene. Unmatched junction bases numbered 3, after V lost 0 bases and J lost 2 bases. CDR3 length equals 15 residues.

This clone was recorded a few times. This chain connects TRBV7-8 to TRBJ2-6, with a possible D match to TRBD2 (7 bases). Between the trimmed V and J ends, which lost 5 bases and 4 bases, there was a span of 15 bases. The CDR3 sequence is 16 residues long. Germline assignment: CDR1 SGHVS and CDR2 FQNEAQ. CDR3 bases: TGTGCCAGCAGCCTAAATGCGGGGGCCGGGGCCAACGTCCTGACTTTC. Translating gives CASSLNAGAGANVLTF. The full variable domain, with the rest looked up from reference TRBV7-8 and TRBJ2-6, is GAGVSQSPRYKVAKRGQDVALRCDPISGHVSLFWYQQALGQGPEFLTYFQNEAQLDKSGLPSDRFFAERPEGSVSTLKIQRTQQEDSAVYLCASSLNAGAGANVLTFGAGSRLTVL.

This chain uses TRBV29-1 with TRBJ2-5; D is unclear. The CDR3 totals 11 residues. V lost 2 bases and J lost 3, with 4 bases in between. Per the germline V gene, CDR1 is SQVTM and CDR2 is ANQGSEA. This CDR3 reads CSVEREETQYF. The CDR3 nucleotides are TGCAGCGTTGAAAGAGAAGAGACCCAGTACTTC.

The chain recombines TRBV2 with TRBJ2-1, with D unclear. Per germline, CDR1 SNHLY and CDR2 FYNNEI. The V end was cut by 2 bases, the J end by 8 bases, with 13 bases between. This CDR3 has 14 amino acids. The CDR3: CASSERGSVHEQFF. CDR3 DNA: TGTGCCAGCAGTGAAAGAGGTTCTGTCCATGAGCAGTTCTTC.

The gene calls are TRBV6-6 and TRBJ1-2; D perhaps matches TRBD1 (5 bases). This CDR3 is built from 15 residues. Trimming took 4 bases from V and 8 from J, leaving 20 bases between them. Germline CDR1 and CDR2: MNHNY and SVGAGI (reference sequence). CDR3 protein: CASSSSPRDSLGYTF. DNA for the CDR3: TGTGCCAGCAGTTCGTCCCCCAGGGACTCCCTAGGCTACACCTTC.

The rearrangement links TRBV14 to TRBJ2-5, with 12 bases that match TRBD2. The J segment lost 3 bases and the V segment lost 4 bases, leaving 18 bases of the junction unmatched. The CDR3 runs 20 residues. The germline CDR1 and CDR2 sequences are SGHDN and FVKESK. The CDR3 region has the DNA TGTGCCAGCAGCCGGCCGCAACTAGCGGGAGGTCTCTTGGGAAAAGAGACCCAGTACTTC. Its translation: CASSRPQLAGGLLGKETQYF.

The genes are TRBV5-4 and TRBJ2-5, with TRBD1 identical over 12 bases. After removal of 9 bases from V and 4 bases from J, the junction contained 16 bases not matched to a gene. The germline gives CDR1 SGHNT, CDR2 YYREEE (reference sequence). The CDR3 has 17 amino acids. As DNA, the CDR3 is TGTGCCACCAAGGGACAGGGGGCGGGGAGGGGGTCAGAGACCCAGTACTTC. Protein sequence: CATKGQGAGRGSETQYF.

The rearrangement uses TRBV5-1 and TRBJ1-1; 8 positions agree with TRBD1. The CDR3 is 15 amino acids. Germline V CDR1 and CDR2: SGHRS, YFSETQ. The trim removed 4 bases at V and 5 bases at J, leaving 10 bases unmatched. CDR3 region: CASSAGQGGFTEAFF. CDR3 DNA: TGCGCCAGCAGCGCTGGACAGGGTGGGTTTACTGAAGCTTTCTTT.

This clone has more than one count but fewer than ten. The rearrangement joins TRBV4-2 to TRBJ2-5, with unresolved D. Per germline, CDR1 LGHNA and CDR2 YNFKEQ. The CDR3 covers 15 residues. V was pared by 0 bases and J by 5 bases, with 13 bases between. The chain's CDR3 is CASSQDEATGETQYF. CDR3 DNA sequence: TGTGCCAGCAGCCAAGATGAGGCAACCGGGGAGACCCAGTACTTC.

This clone has only a few counts. The chain carries TRBV4-2 and TRBJ2-1; 14 positions agree with TRBD2. This CDR3 region has 17 residues. CDR1 is LGHNA and CDR2 is YNFKEQ in the germline V gene. The V gene end was trimmed by 0 bases and the J gene end by 10 bases; junction bases not matched to a gene: 8. The CDR3 sequence: CASSQDIRLAGGGEQFF. In nucleotides, the CDR3 is TGTGCCAGCAGCCAAGACATCCGACTAGCGGGAGGGGGGGAGCAGTTCTTC.

This rearrangement joins TRBV11-2 to TRBJ1-1; D ambiguous. Germline CDR1 is SGHAT and CDR2 is FQNNGV. There are 13 residues in the CDR3. V lost 7 bases to trimming and J lost 3 bases, with 12 bases between them. The CDR3, as DNA: TGTGCCAGCACCCTATCCGGGGACACTGAAGCTTTCTTT. Amino acid sequence: CASTLSGDTEAFF. Full variable domain (rest looked up from reference TRBV11-2 and TRBJ1-1): EAGVAQSPRYKIIEKRQSVAFWCNPISGHATLYWYQQILGQGPKLLIQFQNNGVVDDSQLPKDRFSAERLKGVDSTLKIQPAKLEDSAVYLCASTLSGDTEAFFGQGTRLTVV.

This clone turned up a few times. The J gene is TRBJ2-7, the V gene TRBV7-8, with 10 bases fitting TRBD2. Unmatched junction bases numbered 2, after V lost 5 bases and J lost 1 base. Germline CDR1 and CDR2: SGHVS and FQNEAQ. The CDR3 length is 14 residues. The CDR3 spells CASSPSGSSYEQYF. The CDR3 DNA reads TGTGCCAGCAGCCCTAGCGGGAGTTCCTACGAGCAGTACTTC.

The CDR3 DNA reads TGTGCCAGCAGCCTCGACAGGGCTTCTATATATGGCTACACCTTC. Its protein product is CASSLDRASIYGYTF. This chain links TRBV5-4 with TRBJ1-2; 7 positions match TRBD1. This CDR3 is 15 amino acids long. The germline V gene encodes CDR1 SGHNT and CDR2 YYREEE (reference sequence). The V and J ends lost 4 bases and 5 bases, in that order; junction bases with no gene match: 11. Full variable domain (rest looked up from reference TRBV5-4 and TRBJ1-2): ETGVTQSPTHLIKTRGQQVTLRCSSQSGHNTVSWYQQALGQGPQFIFQYYREEENGRGNFPPRFSGLQFPNYSSELNVNALELDDSALYLCASSLDRASIYGYTFGSGTRLTVV.

The V and J genes are TRBV7-2 and TRBJ2-7, with D tentatively TRBD2 (6 bases). Trimming shortened V by 3 bases and J by 7 bases, and 22 bases separated the two germline ends. Germline V gives CDR1 SGHTA, CDR2 FQGNSA. The length of the CDR3 is 16 residues. Here the CDR3 reads CASSLPGDPRPGEQYF. DNA for the CDR3: TGTGCCAGCAGCTTGCCGGGGGACCCAAGACCAGGGGAGCAGTACTTC.

The chain carries TRBV5-1 and TRBJ2-2; 11 nucleotides line up with TRBD1. Germline assignment: CDR1 SGHRS and CDR2 YFSETQ. The V segment lost 4 bases and the J segment 4 bases; nucleotides outside the gene matches: 12. CDR3 length equals 18 residues. The CDR3 DNA reads as TGCGCCAGCAGCATACAAGGACAGGGGGCAGTCCCCACCGGGGAGCTGTTTTTT. Residues: CASSIQGQGAVPTGELFF.